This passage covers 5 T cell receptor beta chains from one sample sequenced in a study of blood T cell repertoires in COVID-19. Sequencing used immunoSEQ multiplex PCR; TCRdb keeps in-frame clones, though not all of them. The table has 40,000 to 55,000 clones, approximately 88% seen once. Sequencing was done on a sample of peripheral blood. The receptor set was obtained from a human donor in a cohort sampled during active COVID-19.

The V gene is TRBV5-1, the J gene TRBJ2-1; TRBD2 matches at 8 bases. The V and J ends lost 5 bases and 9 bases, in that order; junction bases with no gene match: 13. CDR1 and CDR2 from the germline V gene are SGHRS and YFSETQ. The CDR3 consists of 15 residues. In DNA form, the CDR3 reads TGCGCCAGCAGTCTGTACGGGGGGGTTACTCTTGAGCAGTTCTTC. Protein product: CASSLYGGVTLEQFF.

The CDR3 DNA sequence: TGTGCCAGCAGTTCCAGTGGTGAAAAACTGTTTTTT. It is translated as CASSSSGEKLFF. The V and J genes are TRBV28 and TRBJ1-4, with no clear D. Germline CDR1 MDHEN, CDR2 SYDVKM. Trimming stripped 4 bases from V and 7 bases from J, with 7 bases between. This CDR3 has 12 residues. Full variable domain (rest looked up from reference TRBV28 and TRBJ1-4): DVKVTQSSRYLVKRTGEKVFLECVQDMDHENMFWYRQDPGLGLRLIYFSYDVKMKEKGDIPEGYSVSREKKERFSLILESASTNQTSMYLCASSSSGEKLFFGSGTQLSVL.

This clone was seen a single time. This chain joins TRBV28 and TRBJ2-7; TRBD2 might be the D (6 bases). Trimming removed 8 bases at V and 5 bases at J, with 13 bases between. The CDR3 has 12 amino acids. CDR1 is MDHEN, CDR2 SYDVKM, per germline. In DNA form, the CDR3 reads TGTGCCAGCCTCGGGGGTACCCACGAGCAGTACTTC. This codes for CASLGGTHEQYF.

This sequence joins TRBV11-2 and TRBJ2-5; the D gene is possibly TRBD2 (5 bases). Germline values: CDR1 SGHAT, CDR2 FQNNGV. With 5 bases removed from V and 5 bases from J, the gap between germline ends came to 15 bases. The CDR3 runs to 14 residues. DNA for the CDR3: TGTGCCAGCAGCCGGCCGGGAAGACGGGAGACCCAGTACTTC. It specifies CASSRPGRRETQYF.

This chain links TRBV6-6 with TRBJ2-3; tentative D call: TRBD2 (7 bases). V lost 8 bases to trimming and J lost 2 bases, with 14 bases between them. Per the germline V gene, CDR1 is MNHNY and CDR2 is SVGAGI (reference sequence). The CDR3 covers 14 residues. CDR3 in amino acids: CASAAGTPTDTQYF. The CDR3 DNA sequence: TGTGCCAGCGCAGCGGGGACACCCACAGATACGCAGTATTTT.